This TCR beta chain was sequenced for a study of cytomegalovirus exposure and HLA in healthy donors (dated by TCRdb to 2015 to 2018). For the wider study: An earlier analysis of some 600 of the donors reported 276 Gb of sequence data and 95 million to 120 million unique TCR beta sequences obtained from about 170 million T cells. The study aimed to test whether signatures of past pathogen exposure could be identified by cataloging public T cell receptors. A later analysis re-analyzed previously published TCR beta repertoires from several hundred donors and added high-resolution HLA genotyping to study TCR occurrence patterns. In the later analysis, no new phenotypic data were used to find candidate immune exposures; instead, reliance was placed on TCR beta sequences and their occurrence across donors. HLA typing covered class I and class II loci at four-digit resolution. An early release that covered about 600 HLA-typed donors contained approximately 300 gigabases of sequencing data and tens of millions of unique TCR sequences. On average, around 200,000 unique TCR beta nucleotide sequences were sequenced per donor among several hundred genotyped donors of the cohort, with about 17% of those sequences being non-productive. High-throughput TCR immunosequencing, statistical association of individual TCRs with disease status, and machine learning were combined to predict cytomegalovirus infection status. Genome-wide SNP genotypes for about 60% of the 666 donors were used in a later genetic analysis, which treated that subset as a discovery cohort. A handful of DR-DQ haplotypes were handled as single units for association and clustering because linkage in the cohort was strong. Alongside the repertoire data, information on donor age, sex, ethnicity and CMV serostatus was compiled. Along with the roughly 710-subject first cohort, a separate validation cohort of over a hundred different subjects was used. Every repertoire in the discovery cohort had been generated on one and the same sequencing platform. An earlier analysis of nearly 600 of the donors applied high-throughput TCR beta sequencing to assess whether each TCR beta V gene segment acted as functional or pseudogenic. The number of typed donors differed by locus: 629-630 for A, B, C, DRB1 and DQB1; 500 to 550 for DQA1; some 610 for DPA1; and around 470 for DPB1. Among the roughly 380 genotyped donors, 75% to 90% belonged to the genetic ancestry cluster associated with self-reported Caucasian donors. The T cell repertoires of roughly 660 subjects were profiled by immunosequencing and related to cytomegalovirus serostatus.

Libraries were constructed by the immunoSEQ multiplex PCR assay. A mixture of 60 forward primers for TCR Vbeta segments and 13 reverse primers for TCR Jbeta segments was used in the multiplex PCR. The CDR3 region of rearranged TCR beta genes was amplified from genomic DNA by a multiplex PCR assay. Amplified TCR beta libraries were sequenced as 87-base-pair reads on the Illumina HiSeq System. From the authors' description of their analysis: A later analysis counted tens of millions of unique TCR beta chains across the 600 to 850 repertoires, and some 11 million of these chains were shared by at least two donors. To remove PCR and sequencing errors, raw reads were error-corrected and collapsed into unique sequences using a nearest-neighbor algorithm that merged closely related sequences. V, D and J gene segments were assigned by aligning CDR3 sequences to IMGT reference sequences. For a sequence to be retained, at least a six-nucleotide match to both a V gene segment and a J gene segment was required. A rearrangement counted as productive if the CDR3 had no stop codons and remained in frame with V and J, and every other rearrangement counted as non-productive. Following IMGT convention, CDR3 was defined as the stretch from the second conserved V-encoded cysteine up to the conserved J-encoded phenylalanine. In an earlier analysis of around 600 of the donors, sequences lacking an unambiguous match to a single V gene segment were excluded. An earlier analysis of 450 to 650 of the donors called V segments functional above 56.7% productive rearrangements and segregating when the between-donor standard deviation exceeded 5%. A statistical classification framework was built for diagnosing cytomegalovirus status from the catalog of TCR beta chain sequences. A later analysis assigned V and J genes by comparing TCR nucleotide sequences with IMGT/GENE-DB human TR gene sequences. Using the TCRdist pipeline, a later analysis assigned CDR3 sequences along with most-parsimonious VDJ recombination scenarios. In a later analysis, each TCR beta chain was defined by its CDR3 amino acid sequence together with its V-gene family, and reads without a unique V-gene family were excluded. In a later analysis, approximately 590 highly shared, low-generation-probability nucleotide sequences were removed to address suspected cross-contamination and a sequencing artifact. For each public chain, a later analysis derived a clonal expansion index from normalized ranks of inferred template counts within each repertoire. Generation probabilities in a later analysis came from a VDJ recombination model fitted to out-of-frame rearrangements, and those results were checked against IGoR. In a later analysis, hypergeometric tests were used to score TCR-TCR, TCR-HLA and TCR-CMV co-occurrence, with a repertoire-size bias correction applied to TCR pairs. To estimate false discovery rates, a later analysis permuted the HLA or CMV assignments 20 times. In a later analysis, co-occurring TCRs were grouped with DBSCAN, and TCRdist sequence similarity was added when clustering was performed within HLA-allele-positive subsets. For co-occurrence clustering, repertoires with fewer than 30,000 or more than 120,000 public chains were excluded, along with five repertoires with anomalous nucleotide sharing. Imported from immuneACCESS, the table was reduced by TCRdb to in-frame sequences with V and J called. These copies leave out some clones; in studies compared against another copy, an unresolved V gene accounts for under half, and the cause of the remainder is not known. Clonal size and the V and J genes are those of that table, whereas D and trimming came from the DNA. For this sample there are about 190,000 clones; around three quarters appear just once. The ten top clones hold roughly 1.6% of the sample.

General study outcomes and caveats: Linkage disequilibrium might explain the correlated functional status among segregating V segments, but an unknown experimental factor could not be excluded. When HLA alleles, especially DR and DQ, strongly co-occurred, attributing TCR associations to individual alleles was difficult. A later analysis reported that several top co-occurrence clusters appeared linked to parvovirus B19, influenza, CMV and Epstein-Barr virus. A further reported finding was that TCR beta sequences accurately predicted the HLA-A and HLA-B alleles for most subjects in the first cohort. Specific HLA alleles were associated with 18,000 or so TCR beta sequences at a false discovery rate of 0.05 in a later analysis. The 87-base-pair reads could not distinguish some IMGT-functional V segments, including TRBV6-2 and TRBV6-3, so those segments were excluded. Presence/absence analyses assumed roughly uniform sequencing depth across donors, an assumption that may not hold. A later analysis found that TCR association rates varied across HLA loci, with DRB1 alleles showing the most associated TCRs and HLA-C alleles the fewest. A few of the identified cytomegalovirus-associated TCR beta chains were confirmed in vitro to be specific for cytomegalovirus antigens. A group of highly shared sequence variants was considered likely to be a technical artifact of the sequencing pipeline. V-gene and J-gene trimming of TCR beta chains was associated with a missense DCLRE1C variant in a later genetic analysis, and the association was replicated in an independent cohort. HLA typing was unavailable for some donors at each locus, so association tests used only the typed subset. The study listed 164 TCR beta chains as associated with cytomegalovirus. An earlier analysis of several hundred of the donors showed that most TCR beta V segments appeared in productive rearrangements either about 87% or about 30% of the time, which broadly matched IMGT annotations. Cytomegalovirus status was reported to be diagnosed by the classifier with high specificity and sensitivity in both the original and validation cohorts. It was suggested by the authors that the approach could potentially be generalized to other disease states and immunological phenotypes. In a later analysis, most CMV-associated TCR beta chains were found to appear HLA-restricted, with HLA associations seemingly driven largely by CMV exposure. In a later analysis, HLA-associated TCR beta chains were found to be more clonally expanded and to have lower generation probabilities than equally common non-associated chains. Most TCR sequences were observed very rarely across donors, whereas some public TCRs were present in many individuals. A later genetic analysis reported fewer N-insertions in productive TCRs among donors in an Asian-associated ancestry cluster than the approximately 700-donor mean. For the cohort, immune exposure information was limited to CMV serostatus. This cohort had only TCR beta chains sequenced, and the lack of alpha or paired-chain data limited which features could be detected. The earlier analysis of approximately 560 of the donors excluded fewer than 20 rarely observed V segments, including chromosome 9 orphons, because counts were too low.

This clone was picked up a small number of times. The specificity of this receptor is unknown. Per-base quality was not reported, and no clone a single base away is much larger than it. From the cysteine up to the phenylalanine, the CDR3 has a length of 14 residues. Only the CDR3 region is kept as DNA, spanning 42 bases read in frame from base 1. The trim is 2 bases for V and 12 bases for J, with a gap of 19 bases between the germline ends. CDR1 and CDR2 are read off the germline V gene as SGHNT and YENEEA. In total, just over 650 healthy bone marrow donors made up the cohort. At the time of sampling, all cohort members were nominally healthy, though unrecorded immune exposures were likely present. The donor tested CMV seronegative, placing the donor among the roughly 340 seronegative members of the cohort. A peripheral blood sample was collected from each donor, and TCR beta sequencing was performed on peripheral blood mononuclear cells. Genomic DNA was extracted from the blood cell samples with the Qiagen DNeasy Blood Extraction Kit.

The clonotype was recovered from a woman aged 18-29 years in good health and CMV-seronegative. The rearranged chain carries TRBV11-3 and TRBJ1-1; the D gene is possibly TRBD1, with 6 bases matching. The sample taken for sequencing was PBMCs. Here is the DNA: TGTGCCAGCAGCTTAATCGCGGACACAGGGCAAACTTTCTTT. Translated, this gives CASSLIADTGQTFF.